This T cell receptor (beta chain) was sequenced in a study of blood T cells in healthy people across ages. Study-wide results and limits: Long-lived donors exceeded aged donors in naive CD4+ cells and diversity.

Drawn from each donor were 8.5 to 10 milliliters of peripheral blood. As to this clonotype: Its antigen is not identified.

Primers used in a second PCR of roughly 6 to 12 cycles were a sample-barcoded 5' primer and a J-beta primer mix. In TCRdb, the 5' RACE reads were re-called with MiXCR into one record per CDR3 protein. The sample has 1,500,000 or so distinct CDR3 sequences; approximately 59% are singletons. The sequenced sample consisted of blood. The receptor was derived from a man in his late teens or twenties in good health.

CDR3: CASSAGLAGTQFSYNEQFF. CDR3 coding DNA: TGTGCCAGCAGCGCGGGACTAGCGGGAACCCAGTTCTCCTACAATGAGCAGTTCTTC. This chain connects TRBV6-1 to TRBJ2-1, with 13 bases that match TRBD2. The trim removed 6 bases at V and 0 bases at J, leaving 11 bases unmatched. Germline CDR1 reads MNHNS; CDR2 reads SASEGT. This CDR3 spans 19 amino acids.